The TCR beta chain described here comes from a study of blood T cell repertoires in COVID-19. With 4 bases clipped from V and 2 bases from J, the junction kept 4 bases outside the gene matches. The length of the CDR3 is 15 residues. The germline CDR1 and CDR2 sequences are SGHRS and YFSETQ. Per the original methods: For nucleated cells, counts were estimated from reference gene primer amplification. Assay used: immunoSEQ multiplex PCR; TCRdb lists only in-frame clones, some missing. D and trimming were read from the DNA, whereas the V and J calls and clone size are those reported in that table. This table holds about 210,000 clones, 81% found once.

This receptor was identified in a woman aged 50 to 65 with acute COVID-19. Sequencing was carried out using PBMCs or T cells enriched from blood (not recorded which). The chain joins TRBV5-1 to TRBJ2-3; 10 nucleotides match TRBD2. CDR3 nucleotide sequence: TGCGCCAGCAGCGGCGGGACTAGCGACACAGATACGCAGTATTTT. Its protein is CASSGGTSDTDTQYF.